The 27 T cell receptor beta chains listed next were all sequenced from one sample in a study of response to subunit inactivated influenza vaccine. TCRdb reanalysed the RT-PCR reads using MiXCR and keeps one entry per CDR3 protein. The table includes around 570,000 distinct CDR3 sequences, about 11% detected once. The sample was also reused in another study, on T cells expressing NK-cell markers. As that report states: Scientists made TCR beta cDNA using 5'RACE template switching with UMIs.

The specimen was PBMCs from blood, collected on the day of vaccination. These TCRs come from a man aged 45 to 65 who received an inactivated influenza vaccine.

This clonotype occurred many times. V and J are TRBV15 and TRBJ2-5; 11 positions match TRBD2. V trimming: 5 bases; J trimming: 0 bases; junction bases outside the gene matches: 2. Germline values: CDR1 LNHNV, CDR2 YYDKDF (reference sequence). The CDR3 covers 15 residues. The CDR3 DNA reads as TGTGCCACCAGCTCGGGACTAGCGGACCAAGAGACCCAGTACTTC. This gives the protein CATSSGLADQETQYF. Looking up the rest from reference TRBV15 and TRBJ2-5 gives the full variable domain: DAMVIQNPRYQVTQFGKPVTLSCSQTLNHNVMYWYQQKSSQAPKLLFHYYDKDFNNEADTPDNFQSRRPNTSFCFLDIRSPGLGDTAMYLCATSSGLADQETQYFGPGTRLLVL.

This clonotype turned up a few times. The chain couples TRBV28 to TRBJ2-5, with 8 bases fitting TRBD1. Germline V CDR1 and CDR2: MDHEN, SYDVKM. V lost 3 bases and J lost 3; bases outside the gene matches: 3. The CDR3 has 14 amino acids. This CDR3 is CASSFRDRKETQYF. The CDR3 region has the DNA TGTGCCAGCAGTTTTAGGGACAGGAAAGAGACCCAGTACTTC.

This chain connects TRBV7-2 to TRBJ2-5, with TRBD1 matching over 8 bases. The CDR3 is 14 residues long. CDR1 is SGHTA and CDR2 is FQGNSA in the germline V gene. Trimming removed 6 bases from V and 4 bases from J; junction bases left unmatched: 7. This CDR3 reads CASRQDRAIETQYF. The CDR3 DNA reads TGTGCCAGCAGGCAGGACAGGGCTATAGAGACCCAGTACTTC. The complete variable domain, with remaining parts taken from reference TRBV7-2 and TRBJ2-5, reads GAGVSQSPSNKVTEKGKDVELRCDPISGHTALYWYRQSLGQGLEFLIYFQGNSAPDKSGLPSDRFSAERTGGSVSTLTIQRTQQEDSAVYLCASRQDRAIETQYFGPGTRLLVL.

This clonotype showed up just a few times. DNA of the CDR3: TGTGCCAGCAGTTTTGTCGATTCCGGTCAGCCCCAGCATTTT. The encoded protein is CASSFVDSGQPQHF. V gene TRBV28 combines with J gene TRBJ1-5; D not certain. Germline lookup yields CDR1 MDHEN and CDR2 SYDVKM. The CDR3 totals 14 residues. The ends were cut back, 3 bases at V and 6 bases at J, with 12 bases in the middle.

The V call is TRBV2, the J call TRBJ2-1; TRBD2 matches at 11 bases. The CDR3 consists of 14 residues. Germline lookup yields CDR1 SNHLY and CDR2 FYNNEI. Unmatched junction bases numbered 6, after V lost 7 bases and J lost 7 bases. CDR3 sequence reads: CASTGLADVNEQFF. Written as DNA, the CDR3 is TGTGCCAGCACGGGACTAGCGGACGTGAATGAGCAGTTCTTC.

This clonotype was observed at least ten times. The rearrangement joins TRBV6-5 to TRBJ1-1, with D unresolved. The germline CDR1 and CDR2 sequences are MNHEY and SVGAGI. V lost 2 bases and J 4 bases, leaving 23 bases between the germline ends. The CDR3 length is 18 residues. CDR3 nucleotide sequence: TGTGCCAGCAGTTACACTACTTTCATCGGAGGCTCGCGCACTGAAGCTTTCTTT. This translates into CASSYTTFIGGSRTEAFF.

The rearrangement joins TRBV29-1 to TRBJ2-3, with D maybe TRBD2 (5 bases). The V and J ends lost 6 bases and 0 bases respectively, with 16 bases between them. This CDR3 contains 15 residues. Germline V lookup: CDR1 SQVTM, CDR2 ANQGSEA. CDR3 region: CSVRRGDTSTDTQYF. The CDR3 nucleotides are TGCAGCGTCCGCCGGGGAGATACTAGCACAGATACGCAGTATTTT.

The chain uses TRBV5-5 and TRBJ2-7, with D hard to call. V gave up 4 bases and J gave up 3 bases, with 20 bases separating them. There are 16 residues in the CDR3. CDR1 and CDR2 from the germline V gene are SGHKS and YYEKEE (reference sequence). CDR3 sequence reads: CASSRGGMVANYEQYF. CDR3 DNA sequence: TGTGCCAGCAGCCGCGGCGGCATGGTAGCCAACTACGAGCAGTACTTC. The full variable domain, with the rest looked up from reference TRBV5-5 and TRBJ2-7, is DAGVTQSPTHLIKTRGQQVTLRCSPISGHKSVSWYQQVLGQGPQFIFQYYEKEERGRGNFPDRFSARQFPNYSSELNVNALLLGDSALYLCASSRGGMVANYEQYFGPGTRLTVT.

This clonotype appeared a few times. V and J are TRBV12-3 or TRBV12-4 and TRBJ2-1; 11 bases are shared with TRBD1. The V gene end was trimmed by 6 bases and the J gene end by 3 bases; junction bases not matched to a gene: 10. The CDR3 has 17 amino acids. The DNA for the CDR3 is TGTGCCAGCAGAAATAGGAGAGGGACAGGGGGCTACAATGAGCAGTTCTTC. It specifies CASRNRRGTGGYNEQFF.

This clonotype was recorded a few times. This sequence joins TRBV6-2 or TRBV6-3 and TRBJ1-5, with TRBD1 identical over 8 bases. J was trimmed by 6 bases and V by 7 bases; bases with no gene match: 14. CDR3 length equals 16 residues. Per germline, CDR1 MNHEY and CDR2 SVGEGT. The DNA for the CDR3 is TGTGCCAGCACCGACCCCGGACAGGGAGTTGGTCAGCCCCAGCATTTT. Encoded protein: CASTDPGQGVGQPQHF.

There are a few counts of this clonotype. V and J are TRBV7-2 and TRBJ1-1; D is possibly TRBD1 (5 bases). V dropped 10 bases and J dropped 4 bases, with 22 bases sitting between them. The CDR3 has 15 amino acids. Germline assignment: CDR1 SGHTA and CDR2 FQGNSA. This chain's CDR3 is CATRESQGGFTEAFF. The CDR3 DNA sequence: TGTGCCACCCGCGAGTCCCAGGGCGGATTCACTGAAGCTTTCTTT.

A few counts support this clonotype. The chain is built from TRBV11-1 and TRBJ2-5, with D perhaps assigned TRBD1 or TRBD2 (6 bases each). V gave up 2 bases and J gave up 1 base, with 20 bases separating them. CDR1 and CDR2 (germline): SGHAT, FQDESV (reference sequence). This CDR3 contains 18 residues. CDR3 loop: CASSLTGGGFTRQETQYF. CDR3 nucleotides: TGTGCCAGCAGCTTAACTGGAGGGGGATTCACGCGCCAAGAGACCCAGTACTTC.

The chain has TRBV6-5 and TRBJ1-6, with 8 bases that match TRBD1. Unmatched junction bases numbered 7, after V lost 2 bases and J lost 7 bases. The CDR3 covers 16 residues. CDR1 and CDR2 from the germline V gene are MNHEY and SVGAGI. The CDR3 nucleotides are TGTGCCAGCAGTTACACGGGACAGGAATTCAATTCACCCCTCCACTTT. It codes for CASSYTGQEFNSPLHF.

V gene TRBV5-6 combines with J gene TRBJ2-5, with 12 bases that match TRBD2. Germline V CDR1 and CDR2: SGHDT, YYEEEE. V dropped 3 bases and J dropped 9; count of bases not matched to a gene: 9. This CDR3 has 15 residues. In DNA form, the CDR3 reads TGTGCCAGCAGCTACCTGGGACTAGCGGGTGAGGCCCAGTACTTC. It translates to CASSYLGLAGEAQYF.

A few counts support this clonotype. The gene calls are TRBV6-5 and TRBJ2-3, with 8 bases that match TRBD2. Germline lookup yields CDR1 MNHEY and CDR2 SVGAGI. V dropped 0 bases and J dropped 2; count of bases not matched to a gene: 4. The CDR3 extends over 16 amino acids. The CDR3 DNA sequence: TGTGCCAGCAGTTACTCGTCGGGGGGGTACACAGATACGCAGTATTTT. Translating it yields CASSYSSGGYTDTQYF.

This clonotype was seen only a few times. The V gene is TRBV28, the J gene TRBJ2-2, with 10 bases lining up with TRBD1. The germline gives CDR1 MDHEN, CDR2 SYDVKM. With V trimmed by 6 bases and J by 6 bases, 4 bases remained unmatched. The CDR3 covers 14 residues. This chain's CDR3 is CASRTTGGPGELFF. The CDR3 region has the DNA TGTGCCAGCAGGACGACAGGGGGCCCCGGGGAGCTGTTTTTT.

This clonotype showed up many times. The chain is built from TRBV5-1 and TRBJ2-1; D might be TRBD1 (6 bases). The germline gives CDR1 SGHRS, CDR2 YFSETQ. Trimming cost V 1 base and J 0 bases, with 8 bases left between them. This CDR3 contains 15 residues. CDR3 sequence reads: CASSLQGSSYNEQFF. In DNA form, the CDR3 reads TGCGCCAGCAGCTTGCAGGGGAGCTCCTACAATGAGCAGTTCTTC.

This clonotype was picked up a small number of times. This chain uses TRBV7-7 with TRBJ2-3; D is possibly TRBD1 or TRBD2 (6 bases each). The germline V and J ends were trimmed by 3 bases and 6 bases, with 13 bases remaining between them. The CDR3 contains 14 residues. The germline CDR1 and CDR2 sequences are SSHAT and FNYEAQ (reference sequence). CDR3 DNA: TGTGCCAGCAGCTTGGGGGCGGGATCCGATACGCAGTATTTT. Protein: CASSLGAGSDTQYF. The variable domain in full, completed from reference TRBV7-7 and TRBJ2-3, reads GAGVSQSPRYKVTKRGQDVTLRCDPISSHATLYWYQQALGQGPEFLTYFNYEAQPDKSGLPSDRFSAERPEGSISTLTIQRTEQRDSAMYRCASSLGAGSDTQYFGPGTRLTVL.

The table lists this clonotype with a few counts. The chain is built from TRBV9 and TRBJ2-1; perhaps TRBD2 as D (5 bases). This CDR3 is built from 17 residues. Germline loops: CDR1 SGDLS, CDR2 YYNGEE. Trimming pared 0 bases from V and 0 bases from J, leaving 13 bases between. DNA of the CDR3: TGTGCCAGCAGCGTAGGGACCGCGGGTAGCTCCTACAATGAGCAGTTCTTC. Its translation is CASSVGTAGSSYNEQFF.

The rearrangement links TRBV2 to TRBJ2-7; D unclear. CDR1 SNHLY and CDR2 FYNNEI come from the germline V gene. V shed 3 bases and J shed 0 bases, with 6 bases lying between them. This CDR3 region has 13 residues. CDR3 sequence (DNA): TGTGCCAGCAGTGACGGGTTCTCCTACGAGCAGTACTTC. This gives the protein CASSDGFSYEQYF. Supplemented by reference TRBV2 and TRBJ2-7, the full variable domain reads EPEVTQTPSHQVTQMGQEVILRCVPISNHLYFYWYRQILGQKVEFLVSFYNNEISEKSEIFDDQFSVERPDGSNFTLKIRSTKLEDSAMYFCASSDGFSYEQYFGPGTRLTVT.

This clonotype was observed a handful of times. The chain employs TRBV20-1 and TRBJ2-5; D is undetermined. Deletions cut 1 base from V and 5 bases from J, with 8 bases between. The CDR3 is made up of 12 amino acids. CDR1 and CDR2 (germline): DFQATT, SNEGSKA (reference sequence). CDR3 bases: TGCAGTGCTAGAGCCCTCGGTGAGACCCAGTACTTC. Protein: CSARALGETQYF.

This clonotype was seen repeatedly, ten times or more. The DNA for the CDR3 is TGTGCCAGCAGCCAAGTAGCGGGGGGACCGGCATACGAGCAGTACTTC. Translated, it gives CASSQVAGGPAYEQYF. The chain combines TRBV3-1 with TRBJ2-7; 10 bases agree with TRBD2. This CDR3 has 16 residues. The germline V gene encodes CDR1 LGHDT and CDR2 YNNKEL (reference sequence). Losses at the gene ends were 1 base for V and 4 bases for J; bases not matched to a gene: 7.

This clonotype has only a few counts. The CDR3 sequence: CASSSNGLAGVFSYNEQFF. The CDR3 DNA sequence: TGTGCCAGCAGCTCCAACGGACTAGCGGGAGTTTTTTCCTACAATGAGCAGTTCTTC. The genes are TRBV11-2 and TRBJ2-1; 13 nucleotides match TRBD2. Germline-derived CDR1 and CDR2 are SGHAT and FQNNGV. The CDR3 contains 19 residues. Losses at the gene ends were 4 bases for V and 1 base for J; bases not matched to a gene: 10.

This clonotype came up a few times. The gene calls are TRBV4-1 and TRBJ1-3, with D unresolved. The CDR3 sequence is 17 residues long. Germline V gene data show CDR1 as MGHRA and CDR2 as YSYEKL. V was clipped by 5 bases and J by 8 bases, with 25 bases between them. This CDR3 reads CASSSRRAETGLDTIYF. In DNA, the CDR3 is TGCGCCAGCAGCTCCCGGAGGGCGGAAACTGGTCTTGACACCATATATTTT.

The J gene is TRBJ2-6, the V gene TRBV7-9; possible D gene TRBD1, 5 bases. Germline V lookup: CDR1 SEHNR, CDR2 FQNEAQ (reference sequence). V lost 6 bases and J lost 5, with 14 bases in between. This CDR3 comprises 15 residues. The chain's CDR3 is CASSKGQGWANVLTF. Written as DNA, the CDR3 is TGTGCCAGCAGTAAAGGGCAGGGCTGGGCCAACGTCCTGACTTTC.

This clonotype was counted at least ten times. This rearrangement joins TRBV28 to TRBJ2-1; 8 bases match TRBD2. Germline V gene sequence: CDR1 MDHEN, CDR2 SYDVKM. Trimming removed 3 bases from V and 6 bases from J; junction bases left unmatched: 4. The CDR3 runs to 14 residues. The CDR3 here is CASSFPGGTNEQFF. The CDR3 coding sequence is TGTGCCAGCAGTTTCCCGGGGGGGACCAATGAGCAGTTCTTC.

The chain employs TRBV28 and TRBJ2-7; TRBD1 is a possible D gene (6 bases). There are 13 residues in the CDR3. V was pared by 7 bases and J by 1 base, with 11 bases between. Germline values: CDR1 MDHEN, CDR2 SYDVKM. This chain's CDR3 is CASTRQASYEQYF. CDR3 in DNA: TGTGCCAGCACCAGACAGGCGTCCTACGAGCAGTACTTC.